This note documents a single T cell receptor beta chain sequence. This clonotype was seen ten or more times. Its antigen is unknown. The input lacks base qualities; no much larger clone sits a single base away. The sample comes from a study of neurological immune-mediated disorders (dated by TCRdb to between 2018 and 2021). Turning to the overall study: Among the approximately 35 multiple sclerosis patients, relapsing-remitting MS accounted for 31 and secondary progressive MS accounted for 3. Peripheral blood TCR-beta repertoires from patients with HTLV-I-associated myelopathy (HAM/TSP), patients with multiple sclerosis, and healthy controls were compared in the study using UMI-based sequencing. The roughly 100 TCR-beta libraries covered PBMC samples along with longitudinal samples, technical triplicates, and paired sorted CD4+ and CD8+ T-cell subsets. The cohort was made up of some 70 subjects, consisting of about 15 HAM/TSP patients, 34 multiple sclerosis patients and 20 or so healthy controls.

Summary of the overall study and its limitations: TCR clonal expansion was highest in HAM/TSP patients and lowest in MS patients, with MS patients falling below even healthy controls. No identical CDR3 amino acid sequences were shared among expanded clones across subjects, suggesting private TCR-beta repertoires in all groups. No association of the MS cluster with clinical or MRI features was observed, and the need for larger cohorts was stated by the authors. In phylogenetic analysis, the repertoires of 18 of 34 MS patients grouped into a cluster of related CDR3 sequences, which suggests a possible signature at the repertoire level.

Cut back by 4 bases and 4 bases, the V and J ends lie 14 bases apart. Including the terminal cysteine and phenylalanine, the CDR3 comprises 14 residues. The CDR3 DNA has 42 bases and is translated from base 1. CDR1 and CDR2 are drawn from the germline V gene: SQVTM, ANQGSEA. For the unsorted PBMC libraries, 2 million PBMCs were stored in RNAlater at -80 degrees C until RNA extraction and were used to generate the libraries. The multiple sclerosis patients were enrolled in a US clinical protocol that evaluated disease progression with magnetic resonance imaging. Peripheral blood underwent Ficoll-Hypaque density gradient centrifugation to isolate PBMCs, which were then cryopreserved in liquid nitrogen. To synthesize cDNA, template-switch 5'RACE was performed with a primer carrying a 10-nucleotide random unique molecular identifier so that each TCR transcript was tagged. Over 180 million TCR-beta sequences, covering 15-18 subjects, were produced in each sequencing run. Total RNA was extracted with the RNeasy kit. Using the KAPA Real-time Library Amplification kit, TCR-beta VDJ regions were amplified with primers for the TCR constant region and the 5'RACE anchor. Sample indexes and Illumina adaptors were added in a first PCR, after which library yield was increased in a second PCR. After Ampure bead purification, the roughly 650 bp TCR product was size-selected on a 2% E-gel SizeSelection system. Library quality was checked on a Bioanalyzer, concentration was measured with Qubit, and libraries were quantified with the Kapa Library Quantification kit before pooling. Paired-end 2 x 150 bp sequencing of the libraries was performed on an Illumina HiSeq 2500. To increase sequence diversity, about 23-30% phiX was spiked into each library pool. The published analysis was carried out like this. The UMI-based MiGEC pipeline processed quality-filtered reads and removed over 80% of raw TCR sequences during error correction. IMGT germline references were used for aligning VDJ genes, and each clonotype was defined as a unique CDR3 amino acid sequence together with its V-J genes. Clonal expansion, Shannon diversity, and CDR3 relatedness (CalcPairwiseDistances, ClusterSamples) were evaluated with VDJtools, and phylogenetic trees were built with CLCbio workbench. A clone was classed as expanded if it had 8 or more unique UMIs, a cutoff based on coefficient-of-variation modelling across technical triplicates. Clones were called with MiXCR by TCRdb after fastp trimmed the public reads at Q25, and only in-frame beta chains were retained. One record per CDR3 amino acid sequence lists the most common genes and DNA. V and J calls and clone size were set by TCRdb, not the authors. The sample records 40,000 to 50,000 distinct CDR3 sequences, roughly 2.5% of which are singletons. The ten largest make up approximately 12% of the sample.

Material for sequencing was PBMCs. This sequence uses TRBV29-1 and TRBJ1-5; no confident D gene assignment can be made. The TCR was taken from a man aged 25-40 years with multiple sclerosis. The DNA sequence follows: TGCAGCGTTGTTGTTAGGGCAAAAAATCAGCCCCAGCATTTT. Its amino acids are CSVVVRAKNQPQHF.